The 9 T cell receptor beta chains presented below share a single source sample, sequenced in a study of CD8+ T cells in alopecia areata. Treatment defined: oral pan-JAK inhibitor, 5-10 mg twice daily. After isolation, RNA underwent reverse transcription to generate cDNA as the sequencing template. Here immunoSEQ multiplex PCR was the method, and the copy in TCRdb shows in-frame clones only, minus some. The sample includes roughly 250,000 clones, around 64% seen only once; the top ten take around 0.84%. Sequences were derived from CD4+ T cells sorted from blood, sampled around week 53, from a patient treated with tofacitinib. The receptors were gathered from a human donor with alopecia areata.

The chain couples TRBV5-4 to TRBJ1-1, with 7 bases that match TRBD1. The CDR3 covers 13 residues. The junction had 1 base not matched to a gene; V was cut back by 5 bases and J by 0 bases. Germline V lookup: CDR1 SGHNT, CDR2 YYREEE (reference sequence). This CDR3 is CASRDRLNTEAFF. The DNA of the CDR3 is TGTGCCAGCAGGGACAGGTTGAACACTGAAGCTTTCTTT.

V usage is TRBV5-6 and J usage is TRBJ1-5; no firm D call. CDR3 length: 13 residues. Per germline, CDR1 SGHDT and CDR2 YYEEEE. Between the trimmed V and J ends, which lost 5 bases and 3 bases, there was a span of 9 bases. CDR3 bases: TGTGCCAGCAGTCCAGGTCCCAATCAGCCCCAGCATTTT. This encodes CASSPGPNQPQHF.

The CDR3 reads CAWTQGPNTGELFF. Here the CDR3 DNA reads TGTGCCTGGACGCAGGGCCCTAACACCGGGGAGCTGTTTTTT. The chain combines TRBV30 with TRBJ2-2, with D tentatively TRBD1 (5 bases). The V and J ends lost 4 bases and 2 bases respectively, with 11 bases between them. The CDR3 totals 14 residues. Germline loops: CDR1 GTSNPN, CDR2 SVGIG (reference sequence).

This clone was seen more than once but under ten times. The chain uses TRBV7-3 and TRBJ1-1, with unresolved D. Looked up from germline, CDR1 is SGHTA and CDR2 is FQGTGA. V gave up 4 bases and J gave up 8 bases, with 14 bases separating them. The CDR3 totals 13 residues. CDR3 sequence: CASSSNPRTEAFF. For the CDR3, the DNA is TGTGCCAGCAGCTCAAACCCTAGGACGGAAGCTTTCTTT.

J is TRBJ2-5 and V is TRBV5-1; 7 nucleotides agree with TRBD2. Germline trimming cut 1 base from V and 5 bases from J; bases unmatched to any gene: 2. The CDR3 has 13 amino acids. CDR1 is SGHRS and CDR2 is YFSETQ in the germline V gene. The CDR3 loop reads CASSLSGVETQYF. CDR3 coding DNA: TGCGCCAGCAGCTTGAGCGGGGTGGAGACCCAGTACTTC.

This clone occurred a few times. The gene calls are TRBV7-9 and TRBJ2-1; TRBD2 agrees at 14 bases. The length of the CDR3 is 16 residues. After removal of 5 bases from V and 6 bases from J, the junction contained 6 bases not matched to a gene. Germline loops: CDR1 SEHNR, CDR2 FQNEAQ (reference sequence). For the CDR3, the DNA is TGTGCCAGCAGCCCCATGGGACTAGCGGGGGTCAATGAGCAGTTCTTC. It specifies CASSPMGLAGVNEQFF.

For the CDR3, the DNA is TGTGCCAGCAGCTCAACAGGATTCGGTGGCTACACCTTC. Translated, it gives CASSSTGFGGYTF. The chain combines TRBV6-1 with TRBJ1-2, with a weak D call TRBD1 (5 bases). The germline V gene encodes CDR1 MNHNS and CDR2 SASEGT. The CDR3 loop spans 13 amino acids. The ends were cut back, 6 bases at V and 7 bases at J, with 15 bases in the middle.

DNA of the CDR3: TGTGCCTTTAGCGATTACAATGAGCAGTTCTTC. Amino acid sequence: CAFSDYNEQFF. The chain recombines TRBV30 with TRBJ2-1; possible D gene TRBD2, 5 bases. This CDR3 spans 11 amino acids. Germline CDR1 reads GTSNPN; CDR2 reads SVGIG (reference sequence). The V and J ends lost 7 bases and 4 bases respectively, with 8 bases between them.

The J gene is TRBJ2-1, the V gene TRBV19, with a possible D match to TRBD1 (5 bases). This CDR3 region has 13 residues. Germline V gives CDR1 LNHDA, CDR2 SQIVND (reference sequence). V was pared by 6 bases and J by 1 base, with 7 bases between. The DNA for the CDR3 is TGTGCCAGTAGGACAGATTCCTACAATGAGCAGTTCTTC. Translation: CASRTDSYNEQFF.